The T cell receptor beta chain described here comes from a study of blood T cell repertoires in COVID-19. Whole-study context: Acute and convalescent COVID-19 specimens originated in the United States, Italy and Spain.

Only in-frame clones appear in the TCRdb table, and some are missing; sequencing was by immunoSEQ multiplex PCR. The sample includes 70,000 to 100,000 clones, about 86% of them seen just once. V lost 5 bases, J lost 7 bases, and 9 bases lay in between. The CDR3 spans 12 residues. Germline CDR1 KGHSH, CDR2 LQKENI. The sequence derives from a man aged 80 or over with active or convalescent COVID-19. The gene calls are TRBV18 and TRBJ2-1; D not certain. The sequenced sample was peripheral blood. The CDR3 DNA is TGTGCCAGCTCAGAAACTTTAAATGAGCAGTTCTTC. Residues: CASSETLNEQFF.